These T cell receptor beta chains were read from a single sample in a study of CD8+ T cells in alopecia areata. Repertoires were generated with immunoSEQ multiplex PCR, while TCRdb's copy carries only in-frame clones and drops some. Among roughly 200,000 clones listed, less than 70% were seen once. The input for sequencing was CD8+ T cells sorted from blood, taken at week 24, from a patient treated with tofacitinib. Every receptor here comes from a human donor with alopecia areata. The CDR3 runs from the conserved cysteine through the conserved F or W. A D gene is named only where the DNA matches it firmly. A clone size is listed for some rows: how often the clone was seen (once, few, many), or a class if it is expanded.

J gene: TRBJ1-5
V gene: TRBV6-6
clone size: few
D gene: NA
CDR3 DNA: TGTGCCAGCAGTCCCAATAGCAATCAGCCCCAGCATTTT
CDR3 protein: CASSPNSNQPQHF

J gene: TRBJ2-7
V gene: TRBV27
clone size: NA
D gene: TRBD2
CDR3 DNA: TGTGCCAGCAGCCCCGGGGGGGCGCGGGAGCAGTACTTC
CDR3 protein: CASSPGGAREQYF

J gene: TRBJ1-5
V gene: TRBV30
clone size: NA
D gene: NA
CDR3 DNA: TGTGCCTGGAGTTTGACTTTCTATAGCAATCAGCCCCAGCATTTT
CDR3 protein: CAWSLTFYSNQPQHF

J gene: TRBJ1-2
V gene: TRBV5-1
clone size: few
D gene: NA
CDR3 DNA: TGCGCCAGCGCGGAGAGCCTTAACTATGGCTACACCTTC
CDR3 protein: CASAESLNYGYTF

J gene: TRBJ2-7
V gene: TRBV29-1
clone size: NA
D gene: NA
CDR3 DNA: TGCAGCGTTGTATGGGAATACGAGCAGTACTTC
CDR3 protein: CSVVWEYEQYF

J gene: TRBJ2-5
V gene: TRBV25-1
clone size: NA
D gene: NA
CDR3 DNA: TGTGCCAGCAGTGATACAGGATTAGCCGAGACCCAGTACTTC
CDR3 protein: CASSDTGLAETQYF

J gene: TRBJ2-7
V gene: TRBV15
clone size: NA
D gene: NA
CDR3 DNA: TGTGCCACGTCTGCGGGGATCTCCTACGAGCAGTACTTC
CDR3 protein: CATSAGISYEQYF

J gene: TRBJ2-4
V gene: TRBV4-3
clone size: few
D gene: NA
CDR3 DNA: TGCGCCAGCAGCCAGGGAGACAGGGAGGAAGACATTCAGTACTTC
CDR3 protein: CASSQGDREEDIQYF

J gene: TRBJ2-5
V gene: TRBV30
clone size: NA
D gene: NA
CDR3 DNA: TGTGCCTGGAACTACCCCGGCCAAGAGACCCAGTACTTC
CDR3 protein: CAWNYPGQETQYF

J gene: TRBJ1-1
V gene: TRBV25-1
clone size: NA
D gene: NA
CDR3 DNA: TGTGCCAGCAGCCCCACCCCTTCGGTCCGAGCTTTCTTT
CDR3 protein: CASSPTPSVRAFF

J gene: TRBJ2-7
V gene: TRBV5-1
clone size: NA
D gene: NA
CDR3 DNA: TGCGCCAGCAGCCCATCGTACGAGCAGTACTTC
CDR3 protein: CASSPSYEQYF

J gene: TRBJ2-7
V gene: TRBV2
clone size: NA
D gene: NA
CDR3 DNA: TGTGCCAGCCGGGGAAGCTCCTACGAGCAGTACTTC
CDR3 protein: CASRGSSYEQYF

J gene: TRBJ1-5
V gene: TRBV5-6
clone size: NA
D gene: NA
CDR3 DNA: TGTGCCAGCAGGTCGCGGAATAGCAATCAGCCCCAGCATTTT
CDR3 protein: CASRSRNSNQPQHF

J gene: TRBJ2-1
V gene: TRBV4-3
clone size: few
D gene: TRBD2
CDR3 DNA: TGCGCCAGCAGCCAAGATTCCAGCGGGGGAAACAATGAGCAGTTCTTC
CDR3 protein: CASSQDSSGGNNEQFF

J gene: TRBJ1-2
V gene: TRBV5-1
clone size: few
D gene: NA
CDR3 DNA: TGCGCCAGCAGCTTACAGGGTGTATATGGCTACACCTTC
CDR3 protein: CASSLQGVYGYTF

J gene: TRBJ2-1
V gene: TRBV4-1
clone size: NA
D gene: NA
CDR3 DNA: TGCGCCAGCAGCCAAGATTCCGCGGGTGTGGAGCAGTTCTTC
CDR3 protein: CASSQDSAGVEQFF

J gene: TRBJ1-5
V gene: TRBV7-8
clone size: NA
D gene: NA
CDR3 DNA: TGTGCCAGCACTAATCGGGGTGCCCAGCCCCAGCATTTT
CDR3 protein: CASTNRGAQPQHF

J gene: TRBJ2-3
V gene: TRBV4-2
clone size: NA
D gene: NA
CDR3 DNA: TGTGCCAGCAGCCCTTCTAGTGGAAGGACAGATACGCAGTATTTT
CDR3 protein: CASSPSSGRTDTQYF

J gene: TRBJ2-3
V gene: TRBV29-1
clone size: NA
D gene: NA
CDR3 DNA: TGCAGCGTTGAAGTGGTAGCGGGCACAGATACGCAGTATTTT
CDR3 protein: CSVEVVAGTDTQYF

J gene: TRBJ1-1
V gene: TRBV9
clone size: NA
D gene: TRBD1
CDR3 DNA: TGTGCCAGCAGCACCGGCAGGGGGAGGGAGAACACTGAAGCTTTCTTT
CDR3 protein: CASSTGRGRENTEAFF

J gene: TRBJ1-1
V gene: TRBV30
clone size: NA
D gene: NA
CDR3 DNA: TGTGCCTGGACTTCAAGTCAGAACACTGAAGCTTTCTTT
CDR3 protein: CAWTSSQNTEAFF

J gene: TRBJ1-5
V gene: TRBV19
clone size: NA
D gene: TRBD1
CDR3 DNA: TGTGCCAGTACCTACAGGGGTTGGAGTCAGCCCCAGCATTTT
CDR3 protein: CASTYRGWSQPQHF

J gene: TRBJ2-3
V gene: TRBV7-2
clone size: once
D gene: TRBD1
CDR3 DNA: TGTGCCAGCAATGAGGACAGGGCCGTCACAGATACGCAGTATTTT
CDR3 protein: CASNEDRAVTDTQYF

J gene: TRBJ2-7
V gene: TRBV14
clone size: NA
D gene: NA
CDR3 DNA: TGTGCCAGCAGCCAAGAGGGGCTAGGTCACGAGCAGTACTTC
CDR3 protein: CASSQEGLGHEQYF

J gene: TRBJ2-1
V gene: TRBV28
clone size: few
D gene: TRBD1
CDR3 DNA: TGTGCCAGCAGTTTAGGGGACAGGGGGCTGAATGAGCAGTTCTTC
CDR3 protein: CASSLGDRGLNEQFF

J gene: TRBJ1-5
V gene: TRBV6-5
clone size: NA
D gene: TRBD1
CDR3 DNA: TGTGCCAGCAGGGCGGGACAGGCCGCATGGCATTTT
CDR3 protein: CASRAGQAAWHF

J gene: TRBJ2-3
V gene: TRBV30
clone size: NA
D gene: TRBD2
CDR3 DNA: TGTGCCTGGAGTAAAGGGACTAGCGGGGGGTTGGATACGCAGTATTTT
CDR3 protein: CAWSKGTSGGLDTQYF

J gene: TRBJ2-1
V gene: TRBV1
clone size: NA
D gene: NA
CDR3 DNA: TGCACCAGCAGCCAAGTTCCTAGTGGGGCGTACAATGAGCAGTTCTTC
CDR3 protein: CTSSQVPSGAYNEQFF

J gene: TRBJ1-6
V gene: TRBV30
clone size: NA
D gene: TRBD1
CDR3 DNA: TGTGCCTGGGAGACAGGGACCCTCCACTTT
CDR3 protein: CAWETGTLHF

J gene: TRBJ1-1
V gene: TRBV14
clone size: NA
D gene: NA
CDR3 DNA: TGTGCCAGCAGCTATACAGTGAACACTGAAGCTTTCTTT
CDR3 protein: CASSYTVNTEAFF

J gene: TRBJ2-3
V gene: TRBV6-5
clone size: NA
D gene: NA
CDR3 DNA: TGTGCCAGCAGTTACGGGTGGACAGATACGCAGTATTTT
CDR3 protein: CASSYGWTDTQYF

J gene: TRBJ1-2
V gene: TRBV14
clone size: NA
D gene: TRBD1
CDR3 DNA: TGTGCCAGCAGCTCCGGGACAGGGATCTATGGCTACACCTTC
CDR3 protein: CASSSGTGIYGYTF

J gene: TRBJ2-7
V gene: TRBV14
clone size: NA
D gene: NA
CDR3 DNA: TGTGCCAGCAGCCAAGGGTTCGGGTCCTACGAGCAGTACTTC
CDR3 protein: CASSQGFGSYEQYF

J gene: TRBJ2-5
V gene: TRBV6-5
clone size: NA
D gene: TRBD1
CDR3 DNA: TGTGCCAGCAGGCCCGGGACAACAGGGGGAGAGACCCAGTACTTC
CDR3 protein: CASRPGTTGGETQYF

J gene: TRBJ2-7
V gene: TRBV6-1
clone size: NA
D gene: TRBD1
CDR3 DNA: TGTGCCAGCAGTGAACTCTGGACAGGGGTCGCCTACGAGCAGTACTTC
CDR3 protein: CASSELWTGVAYEQYF

J gene: TRBJ2-3
V gene: TRBV4-3
clone size: NA
D gene: NA
CDR3 DNA: TGCGCCAGCAGCCTCTCCCAAGCAGATACGCAGTATTTT
CDR3 protein: CASSLSQADTQYF

J gene: TRBJ2-7
V gene: TRBV29-1
clone size: few
D gene: TRBD2
CDR3 DNA: TGCAGCGTTGTAGCGGGAACTGGGTACGAGCAGTACTTC
CDR3 protein: CSVVAGTGYEQYF

J gene: TRBJ2-5
V gene: TRBV2
clone size: NA
D gene: TRBD2
CDR3 DNA: TGTGCCAGCAGTGTACTAGCGGGGTCCCAAGAGACCCAGTACTTC
CDR3 protein: CASSVLAGSQETQYF

J gene: TRBJ2-7
V gene: TRBV4-3
clone size: once
D gene: NA
CDR3 DNA: TGCGCCAGCAGCCAAGATATTTCAGGGACCTCCTACGAGCAGTACTTC
CDR3 protein: CASSQDISGTSYEQYF

J gene: TRBJ1-2
V gene: TRBV7-9
clone size: few
D gene: NA
CDR3 DNA: TGTGCCATCTGGGAAGGAGGGGGAGATGGCTACACCTTC
CDR3 protein: CAIWEGGGDGYTF

J gene: TRBJ1-5
V gene: TRBV7-9
clone size: NA
D gene: NA
CDR3 DNA: TGTGCCAGCAGCACAGGGCCGCAGCCCCAGCATTTT
CDR3 protein: CASSTGPQPQHF

J gene: TRBJ1-5
V gene: TRBV7-9
clone size: NA
D gene: NA
CDR3 DNA: TGTGCCAGCAGCTTAGAGGGGGGCTCAGAGCCCCAGCATTTT
CDR3 protein: CASSLEGGSEPQHF

J gene: TRBJ2-1
V gene: TRBV7-9
clone size: few
D gene: NA
CDR3 DNA: TGTGCCAGCAGCCTCCGGGTCTACAATGAGCAGTTCTTC
CDR3 protein: CASSLRVYNEQFF

J gene: TRBJ2-1
V gene: TRBV9
clone size: few
D gene: TRBD2
CDR3 DNA: TGTGCCAGCAGCCTCAGAGCGGGGGGCCTTGAGCAGTTCTTC
CDR3 protein: CASSLRAGGLEQFF

J gene: TRBJ2-3
V gene: TRBV30
clone size: NA
D gene: NA
CDR3 DNA: TGTGCCTGGAGGGCGAGGAGTAGCACAGATACGCAGTATTTT
CDR3 protein: CAWRARSSTDTQYF

J gene: TRBJ2-7
V gene: TRBV30
clone size: once
D gene: TRBD1
CDR3 DNA: TGTGCCTGGAGTGGTGCGGACAGGGGCGAGCAGTACTTC
CDR3 protein: CAWSGADRGEQYF

J gene: TRBJ1-2
V gene: TRBV10-3
clone size: once
D gene: TRBD1
CDR3 DNA: TGTGCCATCAGTGATCCTGGACAGGGAATAAATGGCTACACCTTC
CDR3 protein: CAISDPGQGINGYTF